Each of the 30 T cell receptor beta chains below was sequenced from the same sample in a study of T cell repertoires and HLA-DP antigens. Antigens for these TCRs are unknown. Clones were read by immunoSEQ multiplex PCR, and TCRdb kept only the in-frame ones, dropping some. The sample has some 89,000 clones, about 89% seen once. Sequenced material: CD4+ T cells from PBMCs. These receptors were taken from a man between 50 and 59 years old in good health and CMV-seronegative.

The chain is built from TRBV7-8 and TRBJ2-5, with 14 bases aligning to TRBD2. Germline V gene lookup returns CDR1 SGHVS and CDR2 FQNEAQ. This CDR3 comprises 17 residues. V shed 5 bases and J 5 bases; nucleotides not matched to a gene: 10. The CDR3 spells CASSRGLAGGGMETQYF. DNA of the CDR3: TGTGCCAGCAGCCGAGGACTAGCGGGAGGAGGTATGGAGACCCAGTACTTC.

The chain has TRBV25-1 and TRBJ1-5; a weak D match, TRBD1 (5 bases). The CDR3 spans 14 residues. Between the trimmed V and J ends, which lost 1 base and 7 bases, there was a span of 11 bases. Looked up from germline, CDR1 is MGHDK and CDR2 is SYGVNS. The CDR3, as DNA: TGTGCCAGCAGTGAATCAGGGTCATACCAGCCCCAGCATTTT. Its protein is CASSESGSYQPQHF.

This chain uses TRBV19 with TRBJ2-3; TRBD2 matches 13 bases. The CDR3 extends over 16 amino acids. V dropped 6 bases and J dropped 5; count of bases not matched to a gene: 8. The germline CDR1 and CDR2 sequences are LNHDA and SQIVND (reference sequence). CDR3 sequence: CASSNGLAGAQDTQYF. In DNA, the CDR3 is TGTGCCAGTAGCAATGGACTAGCGGGGGCCCAAGATACGCAGTATTTT.

V usage is TRBV11-3 and J usage is TRBJ2-2; D is unresolved. The CDR3 has 14 amino acids. V was shortened by 1 base and J by 0 bases, with 3 bases between the two germline ends. The germline gives CDR1 SGHNT, CDR2 YENEEA. The CDR3 DNA sequence: TGTGCCAGCAGCTTAGGACCGAACACCGGGGAGCTGTTTTTT. Translated, it gives CASSLGPNTGELFF. The complete variable domain, with remaining parts taken from reference TRBV11-3 and TRBJ2-2, reads EAGVVQSPRYKIIEKKQPVAFWCNPISGHNTLYWYLQNLGQGPELLIRYENEEAVDDSQLPKDRFSAERLKGVDSTLKIQPAELGDSAVYLCASSLGPNTGELFFGEGSRLTVL.

The V gene is TRBV27, the J gene TRBJ2-7; maybe TRBD2 (5 bases). This CDR3 is built from 14 residues. From germline, CDR1 is MNHEY and CDR2 SMNVEV (reference sequence). The V end was cut by 2 bases, the J end by 0 bases, with 8 bases between. This chain's CDR3 is CASSLRGYSYEQYF. CDR3 DNA sequence: TGTGCCAGCAGTTTACGGGGTTACTCCTACGAGCAGTACTTC.

The rearrangement links TRBV6-5 to TRBJ2-2; D might be TRBD1 (6 bases). The V end was cut by 4 bases, the J end by 0 bases, with 9 bases between. This CDR3 region has 15 residues. The germline gives CDR1 MNHEY, CDR2 SVGAGI. The CDR3 nucleotides read TGTGCCAGCAGTTGGGACAAAACGAACACCGGGGAGCTGTTTTTT. It encodes CASSWDKTNTGELFF.

The chain carries TRBV6-1 and TRBJ1-2; 8 nucleotides line up with TRBD1. Germline values: CDR1 MNHNS, CDR2 SASEGT. The V gene end was trimmed by 3 bases and the J gene end by 5 bases; junction bases not matched to a gene: 5. CDR3 size: 14 residues. CDR3 bases: TGTGCCAGCAGTGACTTGGACAGGGTTTATGGCTACACCTTC. Protein: CASSDLDRVYGYTF.

V usage is TRBV6-1 and J usage is TRBJ2-7, with D possibly matching TRBD1 (6 bases). The germline V and J ends were trimmed by 2 bases and 2 bases, with 13 bases remaining between them. The CDR3 totals 15 residues. The germline gives CDR1 MNHNS, CDR2 SASEGT. The CDR3 reads CASSERGIGTYEQYF. Written as DNA, the CDR3 is TGTGCCAGCAGTGAAAGGGGGATAGGAACCTACGAGCAGTACTTC.

This chain links TRBV5-4 with TRBJ2-1; the match to TRBD2 covers 7 bases. Germline CDR1 SGHNT, CDR2 YYREEE (reference sequence). The CDR3 has 15 amino acids. Unmatched junction bases numbered 5, after V lost 0 bases and J lost 5 bases. This chain's CDR3 is CASSLDGLGDNEQFF. The CDR3, as DNA: TGTGCCAGCAGCTTGGATGGACTAGGTGACAATGAGCAGTTCTTC.

V gene TRBV4-1 combines with J gene TRBJ2-5, with a possible D match to TRBD2 (5 bases). The CDR3 sequence is 13 residues long. Trimming shortened V by 0 bases and J by 4 bases, and 6 bases separated the two germline ends. The germline V gene has CDR1 MGHRA and CDR2 YSYEKL. CDR3 sequence (DNA): TGCGCCAGCAGCCAAGACGGGGTAGAGACCCAGTACTTC. This codes for CASSQDGVETQYF.

This clone was counted a single time. The genes are TRBV6-1 and TRBJ2-2; D is unresolved. The CDR3 extends over 13 amino acids. Trimming removed 6 bases at V and 4 bases at J, with 9 bases between. Germline-derived CDR1 and CDR2 are MNHNS and SASEGT. CDR3 in DNA: TGTGCCAGCAGACGAGAGTTCACCGGGGAGCTGTTTTTT. This sequence encodes CASRREFTGELFF.

This clone was seen just once. Compared with germline, one end of the junction differs, possibly owing to a read error. The rearrangement joins TRBV4-3 to TRBJ2-6, with 8 positions matching TRBD2. CDR3 length equals 18 residues. Per the germline V gene, CDR1 is LGHNA and CDR2 is YSLEER. CDR3 amino acids: CASSQDGGRFSAANVLTF. The CDR3, as DNA: TGCGCCAGCAGCCAAGATGGCGGGAGGTTCTCTGCGGCCAACGTCCTGACTTTC.

This sequence joins TRBV7-9 and TRBJ1-4, with a tentative D call TRBD1 (6 bases). The length of the CDR3 is 16 residues. Trimming left V 1 base short and J 7 bases short, with 16 bases between. CDR1 is SEHNR, CDR2 FQNEAQ, per germline (reference sequence). The DNA of the CDR3 is TGTGCCAGCAGCTTAGACCGGGGAGGGACAAGTGAAAAACTGTTTTTT. Its protein product is CASSLDRGGTSEKLFF. Full variable domain (rest looked up from reference TRBV7-9 and TRBJ1-4): DTGVSQNPRHKITKRGQNVTFRCDPISEHNRLYWYRQTLGQGPEFLTYFQNEAQLEKSRLLSDRFSAERPKGSFSTLEIQRTEQGDSAMYLCASSLDRGGTSEKLFFGSGTQLSVL.

V usage is TRBV19 and J usage is TRBJ2-2; D ambiguous. The length of the CDR3 is 12 residues. Deletions cut 9 bases from V and 2 bases from J, with 7 bases between. CDR1 is LNHDA and CDR2 is SQIVND in the germline V gene (reference sequence). CDR3: CASDSNTGELFF. The CDR3 coding sequence is TGTGCCAGCGACTCAAACACCGGGGAGCTGTTTTTT.

Points on this clone: Other DNA sequences in the sample encode the same CDR3. The chain joins TRBV5-4 to TRBJ2-7; D remains unclear. There are 13 residues in the CDR3. Germline V gene sequence: CDR1 SGHNT, CDR2 YYREEE (reference sequence). The V gene lost 0 bases and the J gene lost 0 bases, with 4 bases spanning the gap. Here the CDR3 DNA reads TGTGCCAGCAGCTTGGTCGACTCCTACGAGCAGTACTTC. Its translation: CASSLVDSYEQYF.

In regard to this clone: Other nucleotide sequences from this sample produce the same CDR3. CDR3 protein: CASSLGRTYEQYF. The CDR3 DNA follows: TGTGCCAGCAGCCTCGGGAGAACCTACGAGCAGTACTTC. The chain carries TRBV11-2 and TRBJ2-7; D perhaps matches TRBD2 (6 bases). V shed 5 bases and J shed 2 bases, with 10 bases lying between them. The germline CDR1 and CDR2 sequences are SGHAT and FQNNGV. The CDR3 is made up of 13 amino acids. Supplemented by reference TRBV11-2 and TRBJ2-7, the full variable domain reads EAGVAQSPRYKIIEKRQSVAFWCNPISGHATLYWYQQILGQGPKLLIQFQNNGVVDDSQLPKDRFSAERLKGVDSTLKIQPAKLEDSAVYLCASSLGRTYEQYFGPGTRLTVT.

The chain recombines TRBV14 with TRBJ1-1; D is ambiguous. The CDR3 length is 12 residues. CDR1 and CDR2 from the germline V gene are SGHDN and FVKESK. The ends were cut back, 4 bases at V and 6 bases at J, with 9 bases in the middle. In DNA, the CDR3 is TGTGCCAGCAGCCCCCAGGTTCCTGAAGCTTTCTTT. Its translation is CASSPQVPEAFF.

This rearrangement joins TRBV2 to TRBJ1-4, with 11 bases that match TRBD1. The CDR3 length is 17 residues. J lost 7 bases, V lost 5 bases, and 12 bases had no gene match. Germline lookup yields CDR1 SNHLY and CDR2 FYNNEI. CDR3 in amino acids: CASSNPGQGVSGEKLFF. In nucleotides, the CDR3 is TGTGCCAGCAGTAATCCGGGACAGGGGGTGTCTGGTGAAAAACTGTTTTTT.

This chain uses TRBV11-2 with TRBJ2-7, with D perhaps being TRBD1 or TRBD2 (5 bases each). The CDR3 loop spans 13 amino acids. Germline CDR1 and CDR2: SGHAT and FQNNGV. V lost 6 bases to trimming and J lost 3 bases, with 12 bases between them. CDR3 nucleotide sequence: TGTGCCAGCAGTAAACGGGACGGCTACGAGCAGTACTTC. Translating gives CASSKRDGYEQYF.

In DNA form, the CDR3 reads TGCGCCAGCAGCATGAGCTCCTACGAGCAGTACTTC. Encoded protein: CASSMSSYEQYF. The rearrangement links TRBV10-2 to TRBJ2-7, with D hard to call. The CDR3 consists of 12 residues. V lost 6 bases, J lost 0 bases, and 6 bases lay in between. Germline V gene lookup returns CDR1 WSHSY and CDR2 SAAADI.

This sequence joins TRBV7-8 and TRBJ2-7; TRBD1 aligns across 12 bases. V dropped 5 bases and J dropped 3; count of bases not matched to a gene: 8. Germline loops: CDR1 SGHVS, CDR2 FQNEAQ. The CDR3 consists of 16 residues. This chain's CDR3 is CASSPSGTGGSYEQYF. The CDR3 region has the DNA TGTGCCAGCAGCCCTTCCGGGACAGGGGGCAGCTACGAGCAGTACTTC. The full variable domain, completed using reference TRBV7-8 and TRBJ2-7, is GAGVSQSPRYKVAKRGQDVALRCDPISGHVSLFWYQQALGQGPEFLTYFQNEAQLDKSGLPSDRFFAERPEGSVSTLKIQRTQQEDSAVYLCASSPSGTGGSYEQYFGPGTRLTVT.

V gene TRBV7-2 combines with J gene TRBJ2-3; D is possibly TRBD1 or TRBD2 (5 bases each). This CDR3 contains 15 residues. CDR1 is SGHTA and CDR2 is FQGNSA in the germline V gene. Trimming took off 5 bases at V and 2 bases at J, with 14 bases between the two ends. The CDR3 protein is CASSTSEGTTDTQYF. CDR3 bases: TGTGCCAGCAGCACCAGTGAGGGGACCACAGATACGCAGTATTTT.

The chain is built from TRBV27 and TRBJ1-2, with TRBD1 matching 8 bases. CDR1 and CDR2 from the germline V gene are MNHEY and SMNVEV (reference sequence). The CDR3 is made up of 14 amino acids. After removal of 5 bases from V and 8 bases from J, the junction contained 10 bases not matched to a gene. The chain's CDR3 is CASSRPQGAGGYTF. CDR3 nucleotide sequence: TGTGCCAGCAGTAGGCCTCAGGGGGCGGGGGGCTACACCTTC.

The chain combines TRBV19 with TRBJ1-2; no clear D gene. V was pared by 5 bases and J by 8 bases, with 9 bases between. The germline V gene encodes CDR1 LNHDA and CDR2 SQIVND (reference sequence). The CDR3 has 11 residues. CDR3 loop: CASSFIAGYTF. The CDR3 coding sequence is TGTGCCAGTAGTTTTATCGCGGGCTACACCTTC. Complete variable domain (other parts from reference TRBV19 and TRBJ1-2): DGGITQSPKYLFRKEGQNVTLSCEQNLNHDAMYWYRQDPGQGLRLIYYSQIVNDFQKGDIAEGYSVSREKKESFPLTVTSAQKNPTAFYLCASSFIAGYTFGSGTRLTVV.

V and J are TRBV7-9 and TRBJ2-3; D might be TRBD1 (6 bases). V dropped 6 bases and J dropped 2 bases, with 18 bases sitting between them. The CDR3 is 16 residues long. Germline V gene data show CDR1 as SEHNR and CDR2 as FQNEAQ (reference sequence). CDR3 in DNA: TGTGCCAGCAGTCGATCAGGGACAACTTTCACAGATACGCAGTATTTT. Amino acid sequence: CASSRSGTTFTDTQYF.

This rearrangement joins TRBV7-3 to TRBJ2-2; D remains ambiguous. Germline loops: CDR1 SGHTA, CDR2 FQGTGA. This CDR3 is 14 amino acids long. V was trimmed by 1 base and J by 2 bases, leaving 5 bases between them. The CDR3 protein is CASSLMGNTGELFF. In DNA, the CDR3 is TGTGCCAGCAGCTTAATGGGCAACACCGGGGAGCTGTTTTTT.

The V and J genes are TRBV7-2 and TRBJ1-1; 7 bases agree with TRBD1. Germline V CDR1 and CDR2: SGHTA, FQGNSA. V was pared by 5 bases and J by 0 bases, with 6 bases of the junction left unmatched. The CDR3 spans 15 residues. The CDR3 loop is CASSTDRVMNTEAFF. The CDR3, as DNA: TGTGCCAGCAGCACCGACAGGGTCATGAACACTGAAGCTTTCTTT.

Concerning this clone: Compared with germline, one end of the junction differs, possibly owing to a read error. The J gene is TRBJ2-1, the V gene TRBV7-7, with 7 positions matching TRBD1. This CDR3 contains 13 residues. Germline V lookup: CDR1 SSHAT, CDR2 FNYEAQ (reference sequence). The CDR3 sequence: CASSPDRANEQFF. In DNA form, the CDR3 reads TGTGCTAGCAGCCCCGACAGGGCCAATGAGCAGTTCTTC.

V and J are TRBV5-1 and TRBJ2-1; a weak D match, TRBD1 (5 bases). Germline V gene data show CDR1 as SGHRS and CDR2 as YFSETQ. V was clipped by 5 bases and J by 2 bases, with 14 bases between them. The CDR3 has 15 amino acids. In DNA form, the CDR3 reads TGCGCCAGCAGTCGACAGAGACACACCTACAATGAGCAGTTCTTC. Translation: CASSRQRHTYNEQFF.

The gene calls are TRBV28 and TRBJ1-1, with 10 nucleotides matching TRBD1. V gave up 11 bases and J gave up 11 bases; unmatched junction bases: 17. Germline V CDR1 and CDR2: MDHEN, SYDVKM. The CDR3 contains 14 residues. In DNA form, the CDR3 reads TGTGCCTCAGGGACGGGACAGGGGCTATTATCGGCTTTCTTT. Translated: CASGTGQGLLSAFF.